Listed below are T cell receptor beta chains from one sample, sequenced in a study of cytomegalovirus exposure and HLA in healthy donors. Measured with immunoSEQ multiplex PCR; TCRdb has only the in-frame clones, and not every one. Of 150,000 to 200,000 clones listed, 82% were seen once; the top ten hold about 1.7%. What was sequenced was PBMCs. These receptors all come from a woman under 30 in good health and CMV-seronegative. The CDR3 runs from the conserved cysteine through the conserved F or W. Each record gives: V gene, CDR3 length, D gene, J gene, CDR3 DNA, CDR3 protein. A D gene is named only where the DNA matches it firmly.

TRBV7-9,16,TRBD2,TRBJ2-1,TGTGCCAGCAGCACACCGGGACTAGCGCGAAACAATGAGCAGTTCTTC,CASSTPGLARNNEQFF
TRBV27,14,TRBD2,TRBJ2-1,TGTGCCAGCAGTCTTTTAGGACTAGCCTCTGAGCAGTTCTTC,CASSLLGLASEQFF
TRBV7-9,14,-,TRBJ1-5,TGTTCCAGCAGCTTGGGGGGGCCTGGGCAGCCCCAGCATTTT,CSSSLGGPGQPQHF
TRBV6-1,13,TRBD1,TRBJ2-7,TGTGCGGTAGGAGAGGGGGCCAGCTACGAGCAGTACTTC,CAVGEGASYEQYF
TRBV7-2,16,-,TRBJ2-1,TGTGCCAGCTCCCGCTTGGCGGGCCGCTCCTACAATGAGCAGTTCTTC,CASSRLAGRSYNEQFF
TRBV11-2,18,TRBD2,TRBJ2-1,TGTGCCAGCAGCTTAGTTTTAGGGGGGACTAGCGGGAGAGGTGAGCAGTTCTTC,CASSLVLGGTSGRGEQFF
TRBV27,13,-,TRBJ2-1,TGTGCCAGCAGGGACACTCAGGGTAGGGAGCAGTTCTTC,CASRDTQGREQFF
TRBV29-1,13,TRBD1,TRBJ1-1,TGCAGCGCACCGGGACAGGGAGCCCCTGAAGCTTTCTTT,CSAPGQGAPEAFF
TRBV19,15,TRBD2,TRBJ2-5,TGTGCCAGTAGTATGGGTAGCGGGGCGCAAGAGACCCAGTACTTC,CASSMGSGAQETQYF
TRBV11-2,14,-,TRBJ1-1,TGTGCCAGCAGCTTAGTTTACAAAACCACTGAAGCTTTCTTT,CASSLVYKTTEAFF
TRBV4-1,14,-,TRBJ2-7,TGCGCCAGCAGTCCCTCTGGGCCGTCCTACGAGCAGTACTTC,CASSPSGPSYEQYF
TRBV19,16,-,TRBJ2-1,TGTGCCAGTAGTATAGTGGTCCAGCCCACGGGTAATGAGCAGTTCTTC,CASSIVVQPTGNEQFF
TRBV7-9,15,-,TRBJ2-1,TGTGCCAGCAGCTTAGACGGGAGCTCCTACAATGAGCAGTTCTTC,CASSLDGSSYNEQFF
TRBV15,13,-,TRBJ1-1,TGTGCCACCAGCAACTCAGGGAACACTGAAGCTTTCTTT,CATSNSGNTEAFF